This T cell receptor beta chain was found in a study of cytomegalovirus exposure and HLA in healthy donors. The overall study: According to later analysis, the same platform produced the 120 validation and about 700 first-cohort repertoires.

Findings of the study overall: Through in vitro validation, three CMV-associated chains were shown to be specific for CMV antigens. The study recorded 150 to 200 TCR beta chains that were cytomegalovirus-associated. It was reported that the classifier diagnosed cytomegalovirus status with high specificity and sensitivity in both the original and validation cohorts.

As regards this clone: Its specificity is unknown.

The CDR3 sequence is 13 residues long. The germline CDR1 and CDR2 sequences are GTSNPN and SVGIG (reference sequence). The trim removed 4 bases at V and 3 bases at J, leaving 6 bases unmatched. Sequencing used immunoSEQ multiplex PCR; TCRdb keeps in-frame clones, though not all of them. The sample contains 200,000 to 250,000 clones, around 87% of which appear only once. Sequencing was carried out using PBMCs. This chain connects TRBV30 to TRBJ2-7; the match to TRBD1 covers 7 bases. This sequence was found in a woman aged 18-35 years in good health and CMV-seropositive. CDR3 sequence: CAWNPGQHYEQYF. CDR3 nucleotide sequence: TGTGCCTGGAACCCGGGACAGCACTACGAGCAGTACTTC.